The source of this TCR beta chain is a study of blood T cell repertoires in COVID-19. This clone was recorded only once. CDR3 length: 16 residues. Germline loops: CDR1 SGHTA, CDR2 FQGTGA. J was trimmed by 5 bases and V by 2 bases; bases with no gene match: 9. Data came from immunoSEQ multiplex PCR; TCRdb stores just in-frame clones and leaves some out. The sample holds about 360,000 clones, 80% to 90% seen once. This TCR was recovered from a woman aged 60-70 years with COVID-19, enrolled during active disease. The sample comprised peripheral blood. The V gene is TRBV7-3, the J gene TRBJ2-3, with TRBD1 matching 8 bases. The CDR3 is CASSLLGQAVRDTQYF. DNA for the CDR3: TGTGCCAGCAGCTTACTGGGACAGGCGGTGAGAGATACGCAGTATTTT.